This T cell receptor beta chain was recovered during a study of blood T cell repertoires in COVID-19. Study information: PBMCs, B-cell-depleted T cells, or T cells provided the cDNA or gDNA that made up the material.

In the original analysis: Reference gene primers were amplified, and this amplification served to estimate nucleated cell counts. The assay was immunoSEQ multiplex PCR, and TCRdb's table has in-frame clones only and misses some. V, J and clone size are those of that table, while D and trimming were read from the DNA. The table includes about 59,000 clones, roughly nine tenths detected once. This CDR3 comprises 14 residues. V shed 6 bases and J shed 0 bases, with 8 bases lying between them. Germline V gene lookup returns CDR1 KGHSH and CDR2 LQKENI. The V and J genes are TRBV18 and TRBJ1-4; unclear D gene. Sequences were obtained from peripheral blood. The receptor was derived from a man older than 75 in a cohort sampled during active COVID-19. The CDR3 here is CASSAAATNEKLFF. The CDR3 bases are TGTGCCAGCTCCGCCGCAGCAACTAATGAAAAACTGTTTTTT.